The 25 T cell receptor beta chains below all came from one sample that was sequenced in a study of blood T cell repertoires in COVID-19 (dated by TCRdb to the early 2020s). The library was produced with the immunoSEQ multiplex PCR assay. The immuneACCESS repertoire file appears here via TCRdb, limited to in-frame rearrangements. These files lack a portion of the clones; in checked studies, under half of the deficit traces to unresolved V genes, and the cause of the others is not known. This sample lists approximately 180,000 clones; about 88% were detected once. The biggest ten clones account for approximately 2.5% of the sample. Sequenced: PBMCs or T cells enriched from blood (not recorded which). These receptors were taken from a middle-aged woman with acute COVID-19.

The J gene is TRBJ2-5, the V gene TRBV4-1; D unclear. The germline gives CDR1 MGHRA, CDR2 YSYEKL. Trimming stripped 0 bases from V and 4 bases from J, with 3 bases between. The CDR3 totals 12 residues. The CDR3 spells CASSQDRETQYF. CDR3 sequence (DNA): TGCGCCAGCAGCCAAGATCGAGAGACCCAGTACTTC.

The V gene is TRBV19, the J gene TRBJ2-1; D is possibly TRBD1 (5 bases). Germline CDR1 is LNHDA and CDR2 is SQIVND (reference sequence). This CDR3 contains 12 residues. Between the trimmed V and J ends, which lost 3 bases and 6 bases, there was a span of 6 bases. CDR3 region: CASSITGNEQFF. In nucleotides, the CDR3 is TGTGCCAGTAGTATTACAGGCAATGAGCAGTTCTTC.

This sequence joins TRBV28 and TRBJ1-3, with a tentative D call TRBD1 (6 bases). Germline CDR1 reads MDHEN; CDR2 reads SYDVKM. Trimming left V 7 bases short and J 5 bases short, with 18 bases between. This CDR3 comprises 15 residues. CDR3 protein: CASMDRQLFRNTIYF. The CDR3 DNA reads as TGTGCCAGCATGGACAGACAATTATTCAGAAACACCATATATTTT.

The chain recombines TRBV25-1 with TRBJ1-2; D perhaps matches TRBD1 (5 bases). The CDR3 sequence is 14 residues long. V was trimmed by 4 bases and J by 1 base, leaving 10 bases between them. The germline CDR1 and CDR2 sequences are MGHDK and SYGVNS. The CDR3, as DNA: TGTGCCAGCAGTGGAACAGGTCGTAACTATGGCTACACCTTC. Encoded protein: CASSGTGRNYGYTF.

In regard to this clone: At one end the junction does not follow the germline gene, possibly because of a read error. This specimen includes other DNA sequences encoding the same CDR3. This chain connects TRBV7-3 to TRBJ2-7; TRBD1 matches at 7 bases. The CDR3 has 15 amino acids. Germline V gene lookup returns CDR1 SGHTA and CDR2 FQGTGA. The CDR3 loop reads CASSLGTEDSYEQYF. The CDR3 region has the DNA TGTGCCAGCAGCCTAGGGACAGAGGACTCCTACGAGCAATACTTC.

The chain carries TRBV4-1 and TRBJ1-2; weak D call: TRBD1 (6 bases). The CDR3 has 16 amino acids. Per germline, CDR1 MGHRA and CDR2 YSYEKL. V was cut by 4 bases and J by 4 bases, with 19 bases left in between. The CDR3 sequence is CASSPGDRWNFYGYTF. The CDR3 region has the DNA TGCGCCAGCAGCCCAGGTGACAGGTGGAATTTCTATGGCTACACCTTC.

CDR3 sequence reads: CASSDSRDYTNTGELFF. CDR3 DNA: TGCGCCAGCAGTGATTCCCGGGACTACACGAACACCGGGGAGCTGTTTTTT. V is TRBV10-1 and J is TRBJ2-2; TRBD2 matches 7 bases. CDR1 and CDR2 (germline): WNHNN, SYGVQD (reference sequence). With 3 bases clipped from V and 0 bases from J, the junction kept 7 bases outside the gene matches. The CDR3 has 17 residues.

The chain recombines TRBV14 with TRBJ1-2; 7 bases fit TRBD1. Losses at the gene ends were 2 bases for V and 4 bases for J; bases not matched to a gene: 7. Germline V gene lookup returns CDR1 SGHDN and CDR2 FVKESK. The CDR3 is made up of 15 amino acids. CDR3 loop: CASSQTGVGVYGYTF. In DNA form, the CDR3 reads TGTGCCAGCAGCCAAACAGGGGTTGGGGTCTATGGCTACACCTTC. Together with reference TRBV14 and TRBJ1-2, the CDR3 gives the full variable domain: EAGVTQFPSHSVIEKGQTVTLRCDPISGHDNLYWYRRVMGKEIKFLLHFVKESKQDESGMPNNRFLAERTGGTYSTLKVQPAELEDSGVYFCASSQTGVGVYGYTFGSGTRLTVV.

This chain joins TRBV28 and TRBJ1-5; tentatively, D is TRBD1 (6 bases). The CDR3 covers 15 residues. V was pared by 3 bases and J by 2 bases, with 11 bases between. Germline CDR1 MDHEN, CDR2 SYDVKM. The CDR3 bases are TGTGCCAGCAGTTTTCCGTCAGGGGGCAATCAGCCCCAGCATTTT. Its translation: CASSFPSGGNQPQHF.

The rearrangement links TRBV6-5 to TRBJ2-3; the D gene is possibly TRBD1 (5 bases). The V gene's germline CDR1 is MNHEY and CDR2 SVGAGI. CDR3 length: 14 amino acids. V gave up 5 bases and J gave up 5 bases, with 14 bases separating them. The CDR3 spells CASSMDIRGDTQYF. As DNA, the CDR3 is TGTGCCAGCAGTATGGACATCCGCGGAGATACGCAGTATTTT.

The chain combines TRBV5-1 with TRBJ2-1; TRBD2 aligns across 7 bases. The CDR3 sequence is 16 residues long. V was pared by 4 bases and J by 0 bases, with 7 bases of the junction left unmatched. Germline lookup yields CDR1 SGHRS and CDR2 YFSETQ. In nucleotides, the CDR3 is TGCGCCAGCAGCCGGGGCGGGGGAAGCTCCTACAATGAGCAGTTCTTC. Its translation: CASSRGGGSSYNEQFF. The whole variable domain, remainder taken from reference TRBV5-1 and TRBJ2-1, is KAGVTQTPRYLIKTRGQQVTLSCSPISGHRSVSWYQQTPGQGLQFLFEYFSETQRNKGNFPGRFSGRQFSNSRSEMNVSTLELGDSALYLCASSRGGGSSYNEQFFGPGTRLTVL.

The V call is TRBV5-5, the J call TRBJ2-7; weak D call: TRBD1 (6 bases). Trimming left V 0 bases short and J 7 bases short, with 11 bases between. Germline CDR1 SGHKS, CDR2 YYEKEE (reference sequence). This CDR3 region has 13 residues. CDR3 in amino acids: CASSLARGTEQYF. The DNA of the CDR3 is TGTGCCAGCAGCTTGGCCAGGGGAACGGAGCAGTACTTC.

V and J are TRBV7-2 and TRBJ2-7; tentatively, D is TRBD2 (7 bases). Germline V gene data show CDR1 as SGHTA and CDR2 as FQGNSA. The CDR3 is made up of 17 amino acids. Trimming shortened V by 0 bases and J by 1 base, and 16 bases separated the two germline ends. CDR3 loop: CASSLAWAGATSYEQYF. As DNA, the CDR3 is TGTGCCAGCAGCTTAGCGTGGGCGGGGGCAACTTCCTACGAGCAGTACTTC.

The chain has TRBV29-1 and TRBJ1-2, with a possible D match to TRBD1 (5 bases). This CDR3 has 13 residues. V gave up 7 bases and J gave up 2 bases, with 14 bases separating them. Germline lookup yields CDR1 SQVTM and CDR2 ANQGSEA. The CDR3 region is CSADTMGNYGYTF. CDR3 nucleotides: TGCAGCGCGGACACGATGGGCAACTATGGCTACACCTTC.

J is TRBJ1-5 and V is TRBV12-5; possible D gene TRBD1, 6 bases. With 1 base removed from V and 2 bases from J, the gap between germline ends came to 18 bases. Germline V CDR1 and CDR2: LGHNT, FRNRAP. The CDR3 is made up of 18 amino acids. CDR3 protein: CASGLAQTGKIGNQPQHF. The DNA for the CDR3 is TGTGCTAGTGGTTTGGCCCAAACAGGGAAAATTGGCAATCAGCCCCAGCATTTT.

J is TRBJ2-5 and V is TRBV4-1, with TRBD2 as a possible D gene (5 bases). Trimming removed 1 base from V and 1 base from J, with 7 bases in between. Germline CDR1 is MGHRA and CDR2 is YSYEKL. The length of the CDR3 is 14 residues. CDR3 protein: CASSQGRSQETQYF. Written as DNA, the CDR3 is TGCGCCAGCAGCCAAGGGAGGAGCCAAGAGACCCAGTACTTC.

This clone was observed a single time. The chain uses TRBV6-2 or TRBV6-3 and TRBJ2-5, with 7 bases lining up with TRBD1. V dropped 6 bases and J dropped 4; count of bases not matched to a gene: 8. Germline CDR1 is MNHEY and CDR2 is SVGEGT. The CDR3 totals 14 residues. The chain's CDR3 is CASSLDRERETQYF. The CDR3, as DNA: TGTGCCAGCAGCCTTGACAGGGAGAGAGAGACCCAGTACTTC.

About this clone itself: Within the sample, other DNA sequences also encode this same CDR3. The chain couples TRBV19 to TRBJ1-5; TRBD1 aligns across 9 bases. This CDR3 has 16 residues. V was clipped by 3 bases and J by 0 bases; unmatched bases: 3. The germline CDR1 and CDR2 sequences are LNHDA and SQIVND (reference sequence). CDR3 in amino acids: CASSIGTGYSNQPQHF. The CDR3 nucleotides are TGTGCCAGTAGTATCGGGACAGGGTATAGCAATCAGCCCCAGCATTTT.

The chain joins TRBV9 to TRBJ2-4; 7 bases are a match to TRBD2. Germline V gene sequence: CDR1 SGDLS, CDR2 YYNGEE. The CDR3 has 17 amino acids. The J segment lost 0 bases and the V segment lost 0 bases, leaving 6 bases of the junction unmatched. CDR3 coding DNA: TGTGCCAGCAGCGTAGGGAGCGGGGAGCTAGCCAAAAACATTCAGTACTTC. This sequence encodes CASSVGSGELAKNIQYF.

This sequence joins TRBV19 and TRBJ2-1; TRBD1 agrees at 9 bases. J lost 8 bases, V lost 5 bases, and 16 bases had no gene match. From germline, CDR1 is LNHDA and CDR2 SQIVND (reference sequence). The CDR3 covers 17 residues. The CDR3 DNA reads TGTGCCAGTAGTCCGGGACAGGGCTTGGTCCTCGGGGATGAGCAGTTCTTC. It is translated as CASSPGQGLVLGDEQFF.

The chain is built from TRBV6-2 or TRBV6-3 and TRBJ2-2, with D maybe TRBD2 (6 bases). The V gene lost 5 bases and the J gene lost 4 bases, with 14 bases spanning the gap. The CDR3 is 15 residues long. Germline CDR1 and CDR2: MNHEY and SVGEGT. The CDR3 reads CASSRGSYGTGELFF. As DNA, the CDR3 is TGTGCCAGCAGTCGGGGGAGCTACGGCACCGGGGAGCTGTTTTTT.

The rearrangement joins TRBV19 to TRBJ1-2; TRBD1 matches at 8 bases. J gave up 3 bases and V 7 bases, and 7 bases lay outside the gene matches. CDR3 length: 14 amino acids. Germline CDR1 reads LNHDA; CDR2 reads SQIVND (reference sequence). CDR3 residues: CASTDRGTYYGYTF. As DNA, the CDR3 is TGTGCCAGTACCGACAGGGGAACCTACTATGGCTACACCTTC.

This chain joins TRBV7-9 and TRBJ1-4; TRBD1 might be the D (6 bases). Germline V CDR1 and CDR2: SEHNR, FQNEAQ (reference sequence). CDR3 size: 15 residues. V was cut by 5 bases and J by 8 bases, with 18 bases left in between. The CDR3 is CASSHTGKVQEKLFF. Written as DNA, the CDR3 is TGTGCCAGCAGCCACACAGGGAAAGTACAAGAAAAACTGTTTTTT.

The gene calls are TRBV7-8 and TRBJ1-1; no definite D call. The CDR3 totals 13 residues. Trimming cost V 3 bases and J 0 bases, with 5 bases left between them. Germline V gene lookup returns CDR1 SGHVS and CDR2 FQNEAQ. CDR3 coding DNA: TGTGCCAGCAGCTTGACATTGAACACTGAAGCTTTCTTT. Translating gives CASSLTLNTEAFF.

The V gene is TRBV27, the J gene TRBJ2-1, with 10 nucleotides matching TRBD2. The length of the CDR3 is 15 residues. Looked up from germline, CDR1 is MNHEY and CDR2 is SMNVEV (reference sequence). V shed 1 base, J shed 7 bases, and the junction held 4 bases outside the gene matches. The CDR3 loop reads CASSLFSGGSNEQFF. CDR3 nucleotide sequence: TGTGCCAGCAGTTTATTTAGCGGGGGGAGTAATGAGCAGTTCTTC.